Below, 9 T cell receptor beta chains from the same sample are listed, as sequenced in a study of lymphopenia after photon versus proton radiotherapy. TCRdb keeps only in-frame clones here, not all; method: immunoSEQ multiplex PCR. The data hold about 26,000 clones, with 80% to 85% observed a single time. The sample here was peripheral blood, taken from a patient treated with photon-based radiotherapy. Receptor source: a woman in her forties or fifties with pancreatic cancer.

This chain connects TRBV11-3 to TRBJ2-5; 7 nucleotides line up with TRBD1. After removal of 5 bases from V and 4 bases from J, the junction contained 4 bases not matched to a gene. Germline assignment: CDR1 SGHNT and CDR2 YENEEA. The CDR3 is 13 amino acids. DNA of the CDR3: TGTGCCAGCAGCCTGGGACAGTCAGAGACCCAGTACTTC. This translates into CASSLGQSETQYF.

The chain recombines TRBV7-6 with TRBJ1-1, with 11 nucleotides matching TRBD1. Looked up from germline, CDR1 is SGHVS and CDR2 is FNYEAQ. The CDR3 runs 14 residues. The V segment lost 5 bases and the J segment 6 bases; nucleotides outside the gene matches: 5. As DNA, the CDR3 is TGTGCCAGCAGCCCCGGGGGACAGGGGGCTGAAGCTTTCTTT. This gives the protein CASSPGGQGAEAFF.

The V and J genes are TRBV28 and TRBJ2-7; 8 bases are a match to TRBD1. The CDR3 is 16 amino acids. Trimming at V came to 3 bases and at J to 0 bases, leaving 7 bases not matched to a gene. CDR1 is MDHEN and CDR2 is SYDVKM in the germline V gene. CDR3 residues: CASSLRRTGFSYEQYF. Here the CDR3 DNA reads TGTGCCAGCAGTTTGAGAAGGACAGGGTTCTCCTACGAGCAGTACTTC.

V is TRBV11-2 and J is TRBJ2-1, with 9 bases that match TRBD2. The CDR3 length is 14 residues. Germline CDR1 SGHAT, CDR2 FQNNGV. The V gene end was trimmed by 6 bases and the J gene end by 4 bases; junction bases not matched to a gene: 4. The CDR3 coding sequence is TGTGCCAGCAGGTTTAGCGGGAGTTACAATGAGCAGTTCTTC. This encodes CASRFSGSYNEQFF.

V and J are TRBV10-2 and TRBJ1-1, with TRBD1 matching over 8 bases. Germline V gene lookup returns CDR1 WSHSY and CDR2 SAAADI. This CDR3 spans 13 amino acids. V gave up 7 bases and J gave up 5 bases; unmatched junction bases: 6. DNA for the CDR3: TGCGCCAGCACGGACAGGGCGAGGACTGAAGCTTTCTTT. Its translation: CASTDRARTEAFF.

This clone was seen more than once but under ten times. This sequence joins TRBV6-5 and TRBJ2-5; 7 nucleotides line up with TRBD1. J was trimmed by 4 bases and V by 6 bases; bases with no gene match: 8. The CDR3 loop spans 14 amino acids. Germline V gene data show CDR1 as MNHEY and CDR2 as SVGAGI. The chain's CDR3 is CASRARQGTETQYF. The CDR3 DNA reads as TGTGCCAGCAGAGCGAGACAGGGAACAGAGACCCAGTACTTC.

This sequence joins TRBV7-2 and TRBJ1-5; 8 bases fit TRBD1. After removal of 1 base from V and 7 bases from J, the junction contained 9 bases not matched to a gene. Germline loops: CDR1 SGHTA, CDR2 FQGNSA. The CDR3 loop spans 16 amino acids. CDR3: CASSLGWQGAGQPQHF. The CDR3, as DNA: TGTGCCAGCAGCTTAGGATGGCAGGGGGCCGGGCAGCCCCAGCATTTT.

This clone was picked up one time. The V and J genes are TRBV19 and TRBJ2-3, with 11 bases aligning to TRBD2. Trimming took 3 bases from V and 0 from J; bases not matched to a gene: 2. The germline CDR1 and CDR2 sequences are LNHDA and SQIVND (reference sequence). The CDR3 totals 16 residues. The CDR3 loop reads CASSIWTSGSTDTQYF. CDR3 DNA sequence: TGTGCCAGTAGTATTTGGACTAGCGGGAGCACAGATACGCAGTATTTT.

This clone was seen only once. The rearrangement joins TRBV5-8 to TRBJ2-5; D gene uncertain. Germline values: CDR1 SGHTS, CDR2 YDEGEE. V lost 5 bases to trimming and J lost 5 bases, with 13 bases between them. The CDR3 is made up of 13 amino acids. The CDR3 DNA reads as TGTGCCAGCAGGACCCCTTGGAGTGAGACCCAGTACTTC. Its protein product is CASRTPWSETQYF.